This TCR beta chain was documented in a study of shared clonotypes between healthy human individuals. Study summary: CD8 memory received one plate per donor, CD8 naive two, CD4 memory three and CD4 naive three.

Findings and limits, study-wide: The naive CD4 repertoires of several donors were compared, and around 5% of clonotypes were shared. In contrast to clonotypes shared by all four donors, non-shared clonotypes had lower generation probabilities.

The CDR3 has 17 residues. CDR1 is SGHRS and CDR2 is YFSETQ in the germline V gene. Trimming removed 0 bases at V and 1 base at J, with 17 bases between. Here immunoSEQ multiplex PCR was the method, and the copy in TCRdb shows in-frame clones only, minus some. This sample has some 1.5 million clones, with 96% found just once. About this clone: What it binds is unknown.

The chain links TRBV5-1 to TRBJ2-7, with a tentative D call TRBD2 (6 bases). The TCR comes from a man under 40 in good health. Sequencing input: naive CD4+ T cells sorted from blood. Described subset: CD45RA+ positively selected. CDR3 nucleotide sequence: TGCGCCAGCAGCTTGGCCCGGGACTCTAGAAGGTCCTACGAGCAGTACTTC. Its protein product is CASSLARDSRRSYEQYF.